Below, one T cell receptor (beta chain) is given with its context. This sample stems from a study of CD8 T cells in Susac syndrome. The CDR3 extends over 15 amino acids. With 4 bases removed from V and 4 bases from J, the gap between germline ends came to 12 bases. CDR1 is SGHTS, CDR2 YDEGEE, per germline. RNA, at 0.5 to 1 ug, was reverse transcribed with random hexamers. A multiplex approach, immunoSEQ multiplex PCR, amplified TCR beta CDR3 across 54 Vbeta and 13 Jbeta. TCRdb fed the immunoSEQ multiplex PCR reads into MiXCR, producing one record per CDR3 protein. The repertoire consists of about 160,000 distinct CDR3 sequences, with approximately 92% occurring once and the leading ten covering more than 0.11%.

This rearrangement joins TRBV5-8 to TRBJ1-6; a possible D gene is TRBD1 (5 bases). Sequenced input: CD4+ T cells from PBMCs. The origin of this receptor is a human donor in good health. CDR3 loop: CASSPGTVYNSPLHF. In DNA, the CDR3 is TGTGCCAGCAGCCCCGGGACGGTTTATAATTCACCCCTCCACTTT.